The 22 T cell receptor beta chains reported below all come from one sample, sequenced in a study of shared clonotypes between healthy human individuals. The method was immunoSEQ multiplex PCR; TCRdb's version includes in-frame clones alone and lacks a portion of them. Of about 1 million clones in the sample, around four fifths were seen once. The material sequenced was memory CD4+ T cells sorted from blood. As to subset: CD45RA-negative fraction. The receptors derive from a young man in good health.

The chain couples TRBV5-4 to TRBJ1-1; D uncertain. Germline V lookup: CDR1 SGHNT, CDR2 YYREEE (reference sequence). The germline V and J ends were trimmed by 3 bases and 11 bases, with 17 bases remaining between them. The CDR3 spans 13 residues. The CDR3 here is CASSSTGHKGAFF. For the CDR3, the DNA is TGTGCCAGCAGCTCTACGGGCCACAAAGGCGCTTTCTTT. Filled out from reference TRBV5-4 and TRBJ1-1, the complete variable domain reads ETGVTQSPTHLIKTRGQQVTLRCSSQSGHNTVSWYQQALGQGPQFIFQYYREEENGRGNFPPRFSGLQFPNYSSELNVNALELDDSALYLCASSSTGHKGAFFGQGTRLTVV.

The chain links TRBV28 to TRBJ1-5; D is uncertain. This CDR3 is 13 amino acids long. The V gene's germline CDR1 is MDHEN and CDR2 SYDVKM. Deletions cut 6 bases from V and 7 bases from J, with 13 bases between. Here the CDR3 reads CASRSADFQPQHF. CDR3 bases: TGTGCCAGCAGATCTGCGGATTTCCAGCCCCAGCATTTT.

CDR3 nucleotides: TGTGCCAGCACTGTGGGCAGGGCGGCGGAAAAACTGTTTTTT. Its protein product is CASTVGRAAEKLFF. The chain recombines TRBV11-1 with TRBJ1-4, with D tentatively TRBD1 (5 bases). The CDR3 contains 14 residues. With 7 bases removed from V and 8 bases from J, the gap between germline ends came to 17 bases. Germline V gene lookup returns CDR1 SGHAT and CDR2 FQDESV (reference sequence). Combining the CDR3 with reference TRBV11-1 and TRBJ1-4 gives the whole variable domain EAEVAQSPRYKITEKSQAVAFWCDPISGHATLYWYRQILGQGPELLVQFQDESVVDDSQLPKDRFSAERLKGVDSTLKIQPAELGDSAMYLCASTVGRAAEKLFFGSGTQLSVL.

The chain is built from TRBV2 and TRBJ1-2; D may be TRBD1 (6 bases). V dropped 4 bases and J dropped 4 bases, with 13 bases sitting between them. The CDR3 contains 14 residues. The germline CDR1 and CDR2 sequences are SNHLY and FYNNEI. CDR3 bases: TGTGCCAGCAGTGGCGGGGGGCTGGGCTATGGCTACACCTTC. This encodes CASSGGGLGYGYTF.

The CDR3 is CASSWGTSSTYEQYF. The CDR3 region has the DNA TGTGCCAGCAGCTGGGGGACTAGCAGTACCTACGAGCAGTACTTC. The J gene is TRBJ2-7, the V gene TRBV5-5; 9 bases match TRBD2. This CDR3 is 15 amino acids long. Germline CDR1 SGHKS, CDR2 YYEKEE (reference sequence). V lost 3 bases, J lost 2 bases, and 6 bases stayed unmatched.

This chain connects TRBV2 to TRBJ1-2; D remains unclear. This CDR3 is 11 amino acids long. Trimming took off 6 bases at V and 4 bases at J, with 6 bases between the two ends. Germline V gene lookup returns CDR1 SNHLY and CDR2 FYNNEI. The CDR3 sequence: CASSLTYGYTF. The CDR3 DNA sequence: TGTGCCAGCAGCCTCACCTATGGCTACACCTTC.

This rearrangement joins TRBV7-2 to TRBJ1-4; 7 bases fit TRBD1. Germline values: CDR1 SGHTA, CDR2 FQGNSA. This CDR3 is built from 15 residues. Losses at the gene ends were 5 bases for V and 8 bases for J; bases not matched to a gene: 11. CDR3 nucleotide sequence: TGTGCCAGCAGCCCTACAGGGGCGTTTTCGGAAAAACTGTTTTTT. Protein product: CASSPTGAFSEKLFF.

A word on this clone: The same CDR3 can be traced to other DNA sequences in this sample. V and J are TRBV28 and TRBJ1-1; D unresolved. Per the germline V gene, CDR1 is MDHEN and CDR2 is SYDVKM. Trimming took off 3 bases at V and 0 bases at J, with 8 bases between the two ends. The CDR3 loop spans 14 amino acids. The CDR3 DNA reads as TGTGCCAGCAGTTTGCGGAGATTGAACACTGAAGCTTTCTTT. Its translation is CASSLRRLNTEAFF.

The chain carries TRBV4-1 and TRBJ1-6; D is perhaps TRBD1 (5 bases). The CDR3 consists of 15 residues. In germline, CDR1 is MGHRA, CDR2 YSYEKL. The V gene lost 5 bases and the J gene lost 6 bases, with 14 bases spanning the gap. CDR3 sequence: CASSYLGGRNSPLHF. CDR3 in DNA: TGCGCCAGCAGCTACCTTGGGGGTCGTAATTCACCCCTCCACTTT.

This clone was seen only a few times. The DNA is omitted, as the CDR3 cannot be located on it reliably, and the CDR3 follows TCRdb's listing. This chain links TRBV7-2 with TRBJ1-1; the tabulated D call, TRBD1, remains unverified against the DNA. From its first to its last residue, the CDR3 has 13 amino acids. The germline V gene has CDR1 SGHTA and CDR2 FQGNSA. This chain's CDR3 is CASSFGQGTEAFF.

The V gene is TRBV30, the J gene TRBJ1-2; 9 bases match TRBD1. V lost 5 bases and J lost 7; bases outside the gene matches: 2. Germline loops: CDR1 GTSNPN, CDR2 SVGIG (reference sequence). This CDR3 comprises 11 residues. CDR3 protein: CAWGDRVGYTF. The CDR3, as DNA: TGTGCCTGGGGGGACAGGGTTGGCTACACCTTC.

This clone turned up a few times. The chain employs TRBV5-5 and TRBJ1-2, with D hard to call. Germline V gives CDR1 SGHKS, CDR2 YYEKEE (reference sequence). The CDR3 extends over 13 amino acids. V was cut by 5 bases and J by 4 bases, with 12 bases left in between. CDR3 DNA: TGTGCCAGCAGTTATGATGTGGGCTATGGCTACACCTTC. Translated, it gives CASSYDVGYGYTF.

This clone occurred a few times. This clone may be a read error of a much larger clone one base away. The chain uses TRBV25-1 and TRBJ2-7; D is unresolved. With 4 bases removed from V and 0 bases from J, the gap between germline ends came to 10 bases. The germline V gene has CDR1 MGHDK and CDR2 SYGVNS. The CDR3 length is 14 residues. The CDR3 DNA sequence: TGTGCCAGCAGTGCGGGTCACCCCTCCTACGAGCAGTACTTC. It encodes CASSAGHPSYEQYF.

The chain has TRBV6-1 and TRBJ1-3; TRBD1 might be the D (5 bases). The CDR3 sequence is 15 residues long. Germline V lookup: CDR1 MNHNS, CDR2 SASEGT. V was cut by 4 bases and J by 4 bases, with 14 bases left in between. Here the CDR3 reads CASSALGGSGNTIYF. The CDR3 coding sequence is TGTGCCAGCAGTGCCTTGGGGGGTTCAGGAAACACCATATATTTT.

This sequence joins TRBV28 and TRBJ2-1; 10 positions match TRBD1. Per germline, CDR1 MDHEN and CDR2 SYDVKM. CDR3 length: 14 amino acids. The V segment lost 5 bases and the J segment 16 bases; nucleotides outside the gene matches: 14. The CDR3 sequence is CASSTPFRDRGPFF. CDR3 nucleotide sequence: TGTGCCAGCAGTACACCGTTTCGGGACAGGGGCCCCTTCTTC.

This clone was counted a few times. This sequence joins TRBV18 and TRBJ1-4, with 8 bases lining up with TRBD1. CDR3 size: 14 residues. Germline CDR1 reads KGHSH; CDR2 reads LQKENI. V lost 4 bases, J lost 4 bases, and 2 bases stayed unmatched. For the CDR3, the DNA is TGTGCCAGCTCACTGGGACAGGATAATGAAAAACTGTTTTTT. It specifies CASSLGQDNEKLFF.

The chain links TRBV5-1 to TRBJ2-7; tentative D call: TRBD2 (5 bases). Germline V lookup: CDR1 SGHRS, CDR2 YFSETQ. V gave up 1 base and J gave up 5 bases, with 13 bases separating them. CDR3 length: 14 residues. CDR3 in DNA: TGCGCCAGCAGCTTGCGGGGTACCGGGAACGAGCAGTACTTC. Protein sequence: CASSLRGTGNEQYF. Using reference TRBV5-1 and TRBJ2-7 for the parts outside the CDR3, the full variable domain is KAGVTQTPRYLIKTRGQQVTLSCSPISGHRSVSWYQQTPGQGLQFLFEYFSETQRNKGNFPGRFSGRQFSNSRSEMNVSTLELGDSALYLCASSLRGTGNEQYFGPGTRLTVT.

The chain uses TRBV5-6 and TRBJ1-2, with 8 bases fitting TRBD1. The CDR3 is made up of 16 amino acids. V lost 3 bases and J lost 4; bases outside the gene matches: 11. Germline V gene sequence: CDR1 SGHDT, CDR2 YYEEEE. The CDR3 reads CASSSNTGQAPYGYTF. CDR3 bases: TGTGCCAGCAGCTCGAATACGGGACAGGCACCCTATGGCTACACCTTC.

This clone appeared a few times. This sequence joins TRBV6-1 and TRBJ1-2, with TRBD1 identical over 9 bases. The CDR3 runs 15 residues. CDR1 MNHNS and CDR2 SASEGT come from the germline V gene. Trimming at V came to 6 bases and at J to 4 bases, leaving 9 bases not matched to a gene. CDR3: CASRLRQGGGYGYTF. In DNA form, the CDR3 reads TGTGCCAGCAGGCTTAGACAGGGGGGAGGCTATGGCTACACCTTC.

This clone occurred once. This sequence joins TRBV11-2 and TRBJ2-7; D is unclear. This CDR3 has 16 residues. Per the germline V gene, CDR1 is SGHAT and CDR2 is FQNNGV. V lost 2 bases, J lost 0 bases, and 14 bases lay in between. DNA of the CDR3: TGTGCCAGCAGCTTATCCCGGGTCCAGCTCTCCTACGAGCAGTACTTC. Encoded protein: CASSLSRVQLSYEQYF.

With regard to this clone: This specimen includes other DNA sequences encoding the same CDR3. V and J are TRBV28 and TRBJ2-7; D may be TRBD1 (5 bases). V was clipped by 2 bases and J by 2 bases, with 10 bases between them. The CDR3 covers 14 residues. Germline CDR1 reads MDHEN; CDR2 reads SYDVKM. The CDR3 spells CASSLRQGAYEQYF. The CDR3 nucleotides are TGTGCCAGCAGTTTAAGGCAGGGTGCCTACGAGCAGTACTTC.

The V gene is TRBV30, the J gene TRBJ1-2; the match to TRBD1 covers 9 bases. The CDR3 covers 15 residues. Germline V gives CDR1 GTSNPN, CDR2 SVGIG (reference sequence). With 4 bases clipped from V and 5 bases from J, the junction kept 11 bases outside the gene matches. The CDR3 reads CAWKPTGTGFYGYTF. The CDR3 DNA follows: TGTGCCTGGAAGCCGACCGGGACAGGGTTTTATGGCTACACCTTC.